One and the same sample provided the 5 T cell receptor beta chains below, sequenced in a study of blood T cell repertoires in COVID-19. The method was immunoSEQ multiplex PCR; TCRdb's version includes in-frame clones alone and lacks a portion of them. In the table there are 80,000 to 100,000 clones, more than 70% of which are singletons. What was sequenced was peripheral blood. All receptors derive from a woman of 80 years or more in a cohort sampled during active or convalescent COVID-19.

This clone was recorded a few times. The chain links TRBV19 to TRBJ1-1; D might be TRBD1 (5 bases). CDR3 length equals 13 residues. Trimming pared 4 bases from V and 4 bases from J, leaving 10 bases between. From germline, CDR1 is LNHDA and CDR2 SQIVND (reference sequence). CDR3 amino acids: CASSTTGGTEAFF. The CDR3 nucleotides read TGTGCCAGTAGTACGACGGGGGGCACTGAAGCTTTCTTT.

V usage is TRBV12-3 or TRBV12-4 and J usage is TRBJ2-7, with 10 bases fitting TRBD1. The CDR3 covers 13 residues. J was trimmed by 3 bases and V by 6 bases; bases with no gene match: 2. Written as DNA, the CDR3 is TGTGCCAGCAGACGGACAGGGGGCTACGAGCAGTACTTC. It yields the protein CASRRTGGYEQYF.

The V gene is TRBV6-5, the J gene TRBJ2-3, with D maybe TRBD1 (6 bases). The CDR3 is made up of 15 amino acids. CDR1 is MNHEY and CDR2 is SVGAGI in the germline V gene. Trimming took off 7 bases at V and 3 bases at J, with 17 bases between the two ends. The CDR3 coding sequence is TGTGCCAGCAAATATCCCCAGGGGCAGACAGATACGCAGTATTTT. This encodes CASKYPQGQTDTQYF.

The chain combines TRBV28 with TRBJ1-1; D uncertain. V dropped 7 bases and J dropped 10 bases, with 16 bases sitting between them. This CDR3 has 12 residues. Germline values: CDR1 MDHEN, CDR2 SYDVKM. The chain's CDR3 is CASKLRQDRAFF. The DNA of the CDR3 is TGTGCCAGCAAACTCAGACAAGATCGAGCTTTCTTT.

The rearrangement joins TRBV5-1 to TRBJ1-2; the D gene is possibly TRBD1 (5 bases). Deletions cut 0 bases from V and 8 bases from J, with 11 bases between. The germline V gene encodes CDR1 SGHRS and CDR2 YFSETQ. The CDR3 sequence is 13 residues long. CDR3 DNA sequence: TGCGCCAGCAGCTTGGGGCAGGGCGAAGGCTACACCTTC. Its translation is CASSLGQGEGYTF.